The 27 T cell receptor beta chains presented below share a single source sample, sequenced in a study of T cells in Graves' hyperthyroidism and ophthalmopathy. Amplified regions were TCR beta CDR3 sequences from RNA transcripts. When the TCR CDR3 underwent first-round RT-PCR, the HTBI primer set was used. TCRdb used MiXCR to reprocess the multiplex PCR reads, holding one entry per CDR3 protein. The sample lists around 340,000 distinct CDR3 sequences, 15% to 20% seen once, with around 15% in the top ten. The sample consisted of blood. Receptor source: a woman in her forties with Graves' ophthalmopathy.

This chain joins TRBV6-5 and TRBJ2-7; TRBD2 aligns across 11 bases. This CDR3 is built from 15 residues. The germline V gene has CDR1 MNHEY and CDR2 SVGAGI. J was trimmed by 8 bases and V by 0 bases; bases with no gene match: 6. CDR3 nucleotide sequence: TGTGCCAGCAGTTACTCGACACTAGCGGGAGACCAGCAGTACTTC. Translation gives CASSYSTLAGDQQYF.

The V and J genes are TRBV18 and TRBJ1-1; the D is unclear. This CDR3 is 13 amino acids long. CDR1 is KGHSH and CDR2 is LQKENI in the germline V gene. The V end was cut by 3 bases, the J end by 1 base, with 6 bases between. The CDR3 nucleotides are TGTGCCAGCTCACCCAAACAGAACACTGAAGCTTTCTTT. Translated, it gives CASSPKQNTEAFF.

This clonotype was detected many times. The chain employs TRBV5-1 and TRBJ2-7; D perhaps matches TRBD2 (5 bases). The length of the CDR3 is 12 residues. In germline, CDR1 is SGHRS, CDR2 YFSETQ. V was clipped by 0 bases and J by 6 bases, with 7 bases between them. The CDR3 region is CASSLAGSEQYF. CDR3 nucleotides: TGCGCCAGCAGCTTGGCGGGGTCCGAGCAGTACTTC.

The chain recombines TRBV28 with TRBJ2-7, with D tentatively TRBD1 (6 bases). The CDR3 runs 15 residues. The ends were cut back, 9 bases at V and 1 base at J, with 19 bases in the middle. The germline gives CDR1 MDHEN, CDR2 SYDVKM. CDR3 sequence reads: CASPPTDSASYEQYF. CDR3 sequence (DNA): TGTGCCAGTCCCCCGACGGACAGCGCTTCCTACGAGCAGTACTTC.

In the case of this clonotype: This sequence may be a read error, since a much larger clone differs from it by one base. The CDR3 does not close with the conserved phenylalanine or tryptophan, likely indicating a read error. The V and J genes are TRBV11-1 and TRBJ1-1; 11 bases are a match to TRBD1. Germline V lookup: CDR1 SGHAT, CDR2 FQDESV (reference sequence). This CDR3 is built from 16 residues. The CDR3 bases are TGTGTCAGCAGCCAACTGGACAGGGGGCGGGCCACTGAAGCTTTCCTT. It is translated as CVSSQLDRGRATEAFL.

This clonotype was seen at least ten times. The V call is TRBV6-1, the J call TRBJ1-2, with D unresolved. With 6 bases removed from V and 5 bases from J, the gap between germline ends came to 10 bases. CDR1 MNHNS and CDR2 SASEGT come from the germline V gene. The CDR3 covers 12 residues. This chain's CDR3 is CASRPAGYGYTF. The CDR3, as DNA: TGTGCCAGCAGGCCCGCCGGTTATGGCTACACCTTC.

The table lists this clonotype with many counts. The J gene is TRBJ2-5, the V gene TRBV20-1, with unresolved D. V was trimmed by 3 bases and J by 2 bases, leaving 4 bases between them. The germline V gene encodes CDR1 DFQATT and CDR2 SNEGSKA (reference sequence). The CDR3 is 11 amino acids. The CDR3 loop reads CSASPQETQYF. CDR3 nucleotides: TGCAGTGCTAGTCCTCAAGAGACCCAGTACTTC.

This clonotype has a count of ten or more. The V and J genes are TRBV4-1 and TRBJ2-7; D perhaps matches TRBD1 (6 bases). The ends were cut back, 4 bases at V and 3 bases at J, with 10 bases in the middle. Germline assignment: CDR1 MGHRA and CDR2 YSYEKL. This CDR3 comprises 13 residues. The CDR3 reads CASSRQELYEQYF. The CDR3 DNA is TGCGCCAGCAGCCGACAGGAACTCTACGAGCAGTACTTC.

This clonotype showed up many times. This chain links TRBV11-2 with TRBJ2-7, with D uncertain. Germline V gives CDR1 SGHAT, CDR2 FQNNGV. The V gene lost 0 bases and the J gene lost 0 bases, with 9 bases spanning the gap. There are 15 residues in the CDR3. For the CDR3, the DNA is TGTGCCAGCAGCTTAGATCAAGGATACTCCTACGAGCAGTACTTC. Translation gives CASSLDQGYSYEQYF.

The table lists this clonotype with many counts. The chain links TRBV20-1 to TRBJ1-6; the match to TRBD1 covers 8 bases. CDR1 is DFQATT, CDR2 SNEGSKA, per germline (reference sequence). The CDR3 covers 15 residues. The ends lost 3 bases at V and 10 bases at J; junction bases unmatched: 11. The CDR3 sequence is CSARLLGQGVSPLHF. The CDR3 coding sequence is TGCAGTGCTAGGTTGTTAGGACAGGGAGTCTCACCCCTCCACTTT.

The sample holds a few counts of this clonotype. The chain carries TRBV6-2 or TRBV6-3 and TRBJ2-2, with no clear D. The CDR3 spans 14 residues. Germline values: CDR1 MNHEY, CDR2 SVGEGT. The V and J ends lost 0 bases and 4 bases respectively, with 6 bases between them. In DNA, the CDR3 is TGTGCCAGCAGTTACTCCACTACCACCGGGGAGCTGTTTTTT. It encodes CASSYSTTTGELFF.

This clonotype has a count of ten or more. The chain uses TRBV7-9 and TRBJ1-2, with D unclear. Trimming left V 7 bases short and J 0 bases short, with 15 bases between. The CDR3 loop spans 15 amino acids. Germline lookup yields CDR1 SEHNR and CDR2 FQNEAQ (reference sequence). CDR3 sequence (DNA): TGTGCCAGCATCGCGGTAGAAAGAACTAACTATGGCTACACCTTC. It codes for CASIAVERTNYGYTF.

This clonotype has ten or more counts. This chain joins TRBV7-2 and TRBJ2-5; perhaps TRBD1 as D (5 bases). The CDR3 contains 12 residues. V was pared by 0 bases and J by 8 bases, with 7 bases between. Germline assignment: CDR1 SGHTA and CDR2 FQGNSA. The CDR3 bases are TGTGCCAGCAGCTTAGCGGGGCGAACCCAGTACTTC. It is translated as CASSLAGRTQYF. Looking up the rest from reference TRBV7-2 and TRBJ2-5 gives the full variable domain: GAGVSQSPSNKVTEKGKDVELRCDPISGHTALYWYRQSLGQGLEFLIYFQGNSAPDKSGLPSDRFSAERTGGSVSTLTIQRTQQEDSAVYLCASSLAGRTQYFGPGTRLLVL.

This clonotype was picked up a small number of times. The chain recombines TRBV18 with TRBJ2-2; D may be TRBD1 or TRBD2 (5 bases each). The CDR3 contains 17 residues. V was cut by 2 bases and J by 0 bases, with 13 bases left in between. Germline CDR1 reads KGHSH; CDR2 reads LQKENI. CDR3 protein: CASSPRGAASNTGELFF. The CDR3 nucleotides read TGTGCCAGCTCACCAAGAGGGGCGGCTTCGAACACCGGGGAGCTGTTTTTT.

This clonotype was counted ten times or more. The genes are TRBV6-1 and TRBJ1-5; D is possibly TRBD1 (5 bases). CDR1 MNHNS and CDR2 SASEGT come from the germline V gene. V was clipped by 6 bases and J by 5 bases, with 20 bases between them. CDR3 length: 16 residues. CDR3: CASRPETGLRDQPQHF. The CDR3 coding sequence is TGTGCCAGCAGACCCGAAACGGGACTTAGGGATCAGCCCCAGCATTTT.

This clonotype was detected only a few times. The V and J genes are TRBV4-1 and TRBJ2-2, with D hard to call. Trimming took off 3 bases at V and 7 bases at J, with 9 bases between the two ends. Germline assignment: CDR1 MGHRA and CDR2 YSYEKL. This CDR3 is 13 amino acids long. The CDR3 reads CASSQKLVGELFF. The CDR3 region has the DNA TGCGCCAGCAGCCAGAAGTTGGTCGGGGAGCTGTTTTTT.

This clonotype was recorded many times. The chain has TRBV12-3 or TRBV12-4 and TRBJ1-1, with D possibly TRBD1 on 5 matching bases. This CDR3 has 14 residues. V dropped 2 bases and J dropped 5 bases, with 12 bases sitting between them. The CDR3, as DNA: TGTGCCAGCAGTTTAAAGGGGATAATGACTGAAGCTTTCTTT. This encodes CASSLKGIMTEAFF.

The chain recombines TRBV6-1 with TRBJ2-7; a weak D match, TRBD2 (6 bases). Trimming pared 3 bases from V and 3 bases from J, leaving 12 bases between. CDR3 length: 14 amino acids. The germline V gene has CDR1 MNHNS and CDR2 SASEGT. The CDR3 DNA is TGTGCCAGCAGTGACAGGGAGGTGCGCTACGAGCAGTACTTC. Translating gives CASSDREVRYEQYF.

The table lists this clonotype with many counts. The genes are TRBV12-3 or TRBV12-4 and TRBJ2-2; 7 bases are shared with TRBD2. The V gene end was trimmed by 7 bases and the J gene end by 2 bases; junction bases not matched to a gene: 16. The CDR3 consists of 18 residues. CDR3 bases: TGTGCCAGCAAGGGTCTGCGGGAGAGGCCATACAACACCGGGGAGCTGTTTTTT. It yields the protein CASKGLRERPYNTGELFF.

This chain's CDR3 is CATSRDRELLHYGYTF. CDR3 sequence (DNA): TGTGCCACCAGCAGAGATAGGGAATTACTTCACTATGGCTACACCTTC. The chain has TRBV15 and TRBJ1-2; no firm D call. CDR1 is LNHNV, CDR2 YYDKDF, per germline (reference sequence). V was pared by 0 bases and J by 3 bases, with 14 bases between. The CDR3 has 16 amino acids.

In its sample, this clonotype was seen many times. The rearrangement joins TRBV30 to TRBJ2-7; unclear D gene. The V end was cut by 0 bases, the J end by 2 bases, with 11 bases between. The CDR3 is made up of 14 amino acids. Germline V CDR1 and CDR2: GTSNPN, SVGIG (reference sequence). For the CDR3, the DNA is TGTGCCTGGAGTGTCGGCAGCCCGACCTACGAGCAGTACTTC. It translates to CAWSVGSPTYEQYF.

This clonotype was seen repeatedly, ten times or more. This rearrangement joins TRBV11-2 to TRBJ2-4; no clear D gene. V lost 1 base, J lost 3 bases, and 7 bases lay in between. CDR1 and CDR2 (germline): SGHAT, FQNNGV. The CDR3 covers 14 residues. The CDR3 DNA follows: TGTGCCAGCAGCTTAGCGGCAGACAAAAACATTCAGTACTTC. This encodes CASSLAADKNIQYF.

Ten or more counts support this clonotype. This chain links TRBV4-1 with TRBJ1-5, with D hard to call. V was cut by 3 bases and J by 2 bases, with 11 bases left in between. The CDR3 length is 15 residues. Germline loops: CDR1 MGHRA, CDR2 YSYEKL. Here the CDR3 reads CASSQLYRRNQPQHF. The DNA of the CDR3 is TGCGCCAGCAGCCAGCTATATCGTCGCAATCAGCCCCAGCATTTT.

This clonotype has at least ten counts. V gene TRBV18 combines with J gene TRBJ1-1; no clear D. The V and J ends lost 1 base and 0 bases respectively, with 15 bases between them. CDR3 length: 17 amino acids. In germline, CDR1 is KGHSH, CDR2 LQKENI. The CDR3 spells CASSPRSKAGVNTEAFF. The CDR3 DNA reads as TGTGCCAGCTCACCACGAAGCAAGGCAGGAGTGAACACTGAAGCTTTCTTT.

This clonotype was counted ten times or more. This sequence joins TRBV20-1 and TRBJ1-5; D uncertain. From germline, CDR1 is DFQATT and CDR2 SNEGSKA (reference sequence). This CDR3 is built from 11 residues. Trimming cost V 0 bases and J 11 bases, with 8 bases left between them. The CDR3 DNA reads TGCAGTGCTAGAGATCCCCCGGCCCAGCATTTT. This encodes CSARDPPAQHF.

The rearrangement joins TRBV30 to TRBJ1-2, with 8 bases lining up with TRBD1. Germline CDR1 is GTSNPN and CDR2 is SVGIG (reference sequence). Trimming removed 0 bases from V and 5 bases from J; junction bases left unmatched: 8. The CDR3 loop spans 15 amino acids. As DNA, the CDR3 is TGTGCCTGGAGTGTCCAGACAGGGGAACGGTATGGCTACACCTTC. Translating it yields CAWSVQTGERYGYTF.

This clonotype was seen repeatedly, ten times or more. The chain has TRBV19 and TRBJ1-2; D is possibly TRBD1 (6 bases). V lost 5 bases and J lost 6, with 16 bases in between. From germline, CDR1 is LNHDA and CDR2 SQIVND (reference sequence). There are 14 residues in the CDR3. This chain's CDR3 is CASSFNREADGYTF. The CDR3, as DNA: TGTGCCAGTAGTTTTAACAGGGAAGCGGATGGCTACACCTTC.